A selection of T cell receptor beta chains follows, all from one sample in a study of early stage breast cancer tumors. Clones were read by immunoSEQ multiplex PCR, and TCRdb kept only the in-frame ones, dropping some. This sample has 20,000 to 30,000 clones, with less than 75% found just once. Sequencing was performed on breast tumor tissue. The receptors derive from a person aged 55 to 75 with breast cancer. Each CDR3 is given with its conserved first and last residue. A D gene is named only where the DNA matches it firmly. Clone sizes are given selectively: once, few, many, or a class where the clone is expanded.

CDR3nt | CDR3aa | v_gene | abundance | j_gene | d_gene
TGCAGCGTTGATCGGTCGGGAGCTGGTTCAGATACGCAGTATTTT | CSVDRSGAGSDTQYF | TRBV29-1 | - | TRBJ2-3 | -
TGTGCCAGCAGTCGATTAGCGGGAGACTACGAGCAGTACTTC | CASSRLAGDYEQYF | TRBV6-5 | few | TRBJ2-7 | TRBD2
TGTGCCAGCAGTACCTATACAGTAGCTGAAGCTTTCTTT | CASSTYTVAEAFF | TRBV28 | - | TRBJ1-1 | -
TGTGCCAGCAGCCGAGGGGGCTCTGGGGCCAACGTCCTGACTTTC | CASSRGGSGANVLTF | TRBV7-9 | - | TRBJ2-6 | -
TGTGCCAGCTCACAGGGACAGGGAGGACAGCCCCAGCATTTT | CASSQGQGGQPQHF | TRBV18 | - | TRBJ1-5 | TRBD1
TGCGCCAGCAGCCAAGTCGTATTAGCGGGAGGAACGTACAATGAGCAGTTCTTC | CASSQVVLAGGTYNEQFF | TRBV4-3 | - | TRBJ2-1 | TRBD2
TGCGCCAGCAGCGTGGGACTAGGCAGCCAAGAGACCCAGTACTTC | CASSVGLGSQETQYF | TRBV5-1 | - | TRBJ2-5 | TRBD2
TGCGCCAGCAGCAATAGCGGGTGGGATCGAGAGCAGTACTTC | CASSNSGWDREQYF | TRBV4-1 | few | TRBJ2-7 | TRBD2
TGTGCCAGCAGCCCCCGGACAGAAACGGGCTACACCTTC | CASSPRTETGYTF | TRBV11-1 | - | TRBJ1-2 | -
TGTGCCAGCAGTGACCTTAGACTAGCGGCTCACAATGAGCAGTTCTTC | CASSDLRLAAHNEQFF | TRBV6-1 | - | TRBJ2-1 | TRBD2
TGTGCCAGCAGTAGCGGGAGTTCTAACACCGGGGAGCTGTTTTTT | CASSSGSSNTGELFF | TRBV13 | - | TRBJ2-2 | TRBD2
TGTGCCTGGAGTGTACCCAGGGGGCGCACCGGGGAGCTGTTTTTT | CAWSVPRGRTGELFF | TRBV30 | - | TRBJ2-2 | TRBD1
TGCACCAGCAGCCAAGATCAACCTAGCGGTAGCTCCTACAATGAGCAGTTCTTC | CTSSQDQPSGSSYNEQFF | TRBV1 | - | TRBJ2-1 | -
TGTGCCACCAGCAGGGGGGGATTTAACTATGGCTACACCTTC | CATSRGGFNYGYTF | TRBV15 | - | TRBJ1-2 | -
TGTGCCACCAGCAGACCCACAGGGGTGCAGTACTTC | CATSRPTGVQYF | TRBV15 | - | TRBJ2-7 | TRBD1
TGTGCCAGCAGCCAAGATGACTGGACCGGGGAGCTGTTTTTT | CASSQDDWTGELFF | TRBV14 | - | TRBJ2-2 | -
TGCGCCAGCAGCTTGGCTAGCAGGACCATTCAGTACTTC | CASSLASRTIQYF | TRBV5-1 | - | TRBJ2-4 | -
TGTGCCAGCAGCCCTGGACAGGCGGCCTACGAGCAGTACTTC | CASSPGQAAYEQYF | TRBV9 | - | TRBJ2-7 | TRBD1
TGTGCCTGGAGTTTCCCTAGCGGGAGGGCGGGCGAGCAGTACTTC | CAWSFPSGRAGEQYF | TRBV30 | - | TRBJ2-7 | TRBD2
TGTGCCAGCAGTGTCCTAGACGGCGTGGATACGCAGTATTTT | CASSVLDGVDTQYF | TRBV2 | - | TRBJ2-3 | -
TGTGCCAGCGCTCCGACAGGGCCCGAGGATGAGCAGTTCTTC | CASAPTGPEDEQFF | TRBV27 | - | TRBJ2-1 | TRBD1
TGTGCCAGCAGCTTAATCTCGGGGTTAGGGACCCAGTACTTC | CASSLISGLGTQYF | TRBV7-3 | - | TRBJ2-5 | -
TGCGCCAGCAGCTTGGAGCAACAGGGATGGGGTGAGCAGTTCTTC | CASSLEQQGWGEQFF | TRBV5-1 | - | TRBJ2-1 | -
TGTGCCAGTAGTATGGGGGACAGGGGACGAGGGGCCTACAATGAGCAGTTCTTC | CASSMGDRGRGAYNEQFF | TRBV19 | - | TRBJ2-1 | TRBD1
TGTGCCAGCGGGTTCCCTGGAGGTACTGAAGCTTTCTTT | CASGFPGGTEAFF | TRBV5-4 | - | TRBJ1-1 | -
TGTGCCAGCACCCGAGGGAGATCTAGCACAGATACGCAGTATTTT | CASTRGRSSTDTQYF | TRBV2 | - | TRBJ2-3 | -
TGTGCCAGCAGCCAACTAGCGGGAGACGGCGAGCAGTACTTC | CASSQLAGDGEQYF | TRBV27 | - | TRBJ2-7 | TRBD2
TGTGCCAGCGGAGCAGACTATGGCTACACCTTC | CASGADYGYTF | TRBV6-5 | - | TRBJ1-2 | -
TGCAGCGTTGCATCCGACAGGGGAGGAAGCAATCAGCCCCAGCATTTT | CSVASDRGGSNQPQHF | TRBV29-1 | - | TRBJ1-5 | TRBD1
TGTGCCAGCAGTTCCTTGGATGCACTAGGGGGCTACACCTTC | CASSSLDALGGYTF | TRBV27 | - | TRBJ1-2 | -
TGTGCCAGCAGCTTATCTGTCCAGGACACTGAAGCTTTCTTT | CASSLSVQDTEAFF | TRBV7-2 | - | TRBJ1-1 | -
TGTGCCAGTAGTATCTCAGGGGGCGGCAATCAGCCCCAGCATTTT | CASSISGGGNQPQHF | TRBV19 | - | TRBJ1-5 | TRBD1
TGTGCCAGCAGCCTGTGGGACAGGGGGGAAGAGACCCAGTACTTC | CASSLWDRGEETQYF | TRBV5-6 | - | TRBJ2-5 | TRBD1
TGTGCCAGCAGCTCCTCCGGGACAGCCTCCTACGAGCAGTACTTC | CASSSSGTASYEQYF | TRBV7-2 | - | TRBJ2-7 | TRBD1
TGCGCCAGCACGGGGGGGGTCCTCTCTGGGGCCAACGTCCTGACTTTC | CASTGGVLSGANVLTF | TRBV10-2 | - | TRBJ2-6 | TRBD2